One sample yielded the 14 T cell receptor beta chains listed below, sequenced in a study of shared clonotypes between healthy human individuals. The protocol was immunoSEQ multiplex PCR, while the TCRdb copy is restricted to in-frame clones and leaves out a portion. This sample has about 2 million clones; about 94% occur once, and the top ten carry about 1.1%. CD45RO-negative CD8 cells positively selected for CCR7 made up the naive population, which excluded terminally differentiated effector memory CD45RA+ cells. Sequencing was done on a sample of naive CD8+ T cells sorted from blood. The receptors were sampled from a man between 18 and 29 years old in good health.

This chain uses TRBV14 with TRBJ2-7; 11 bases match TRBD1. The J segment lost 7 bases and the V segment lost 2 bases, leaving 10 bases of the junction unmatched. This CDR3 comprises 16 residues. Germline V gene sequence: CDR1 SGHDN, CDR2 FVKESK. The CDR3 DNA sequence: TGTGCCAGCAGCCAACCGACCGGGACAGGGGGTCAGGAGCAGTACTTC. Encoded protein: CASSQPTGTGGQEQYF. The full variable domain, with the rest looked up from reference TRBV14 and TRBJ2-7, is EAGVTQFPSHSVIEKGQTVTLRCDPISGHDNLYWYRRVMGKEIKFLLHFVKESKQDESGMPNNRFLAERTGGTYSTLKVQPAELEDSGVYFCASSQPTGTGGQEQYFGPGTRLTVT.

This chain uses TRBV6-6 with TRBJ2-2; a possible D gene is TRBD1 (5 bases). The V end was cut by 0 bases, the J end by 1 base, with 9 bases between. Germline loops: CDR1 MNHNY, CDR2 SVGAGI (reference sequence). This CDR3 comprises 16 residues. CDR3 residues: CASSYSKQENTGELFF. As DNA, the CDR3 is TGTGCCAGCAGTTACTCGAAACAGGAGAACACCGGGGAGCTGTTTTTT.

CDR3 sequence reads: CASSGRDPINTGELFF. The CDR3 DNA sequence: TGCGCCAGCAGCGGCCGGGACCCCATCAACACCGGGGAGCTGTTTTTT. The V call is TRBV4-1, the J call TRBJ2-2; the D call may be TRBD1 or TRBD2 (5 bases each). The CDR3 extends over 16 amino acids. V lost 5 bases and J 2 bases, leaving 15 bases between the germline ends. Germline V lookup: CDR1 MGHRA, CDR2 YSYEKL.

This sequence joins TRBV2 and TRBJ2-7, with 8 bases aligning to TRBD2. The CDR3 runs 15 residues. In germline, CDR1 is SNHLY, CDR2 FYNNEI. V lost 1 base to trimming and J lost 6 bases; unmatched junction nucleotides: 8. CDR3 region: CASSEVAGGGIEQYF. Here the CDR3 DNA reads TGTGCCAGCAGTGAAGTCGCGGGAGGAGGGATCGAGCAGTACTTC. Complete variable domain (other parts from reference TRBV2 and TRBJ2-7): EPEVTQTPSHQVTQMGQEVILRCVPISNHLYFYWYRQILGQKVEFLVSFYNNEISEKSEIFDDQFSVERPDGSNFTLKIRSTKLEDSAMYFCASSEVAGGGIEQYFGPGTRLTVT.

The DNA for the CDR3 is TGTGCCAGCAGCCCCGCCGGAGTACAGGGAAACACCGGGGAGCTGTTTTTT. It specifies CASSPAGVQGNTGELFF. V is TRBV13 and J is TRBJ2-2, with a tentative D call TRBD1 (6 bases). This CDR3 spans 17 amino acids. The V gene lost 5 bases and the J gene lost 2 bases, with 18 bases spanning the gap. Germline V gene sequence: CDR1 PRHDT, CDR2 FYEKMQ (reference sequence).

This clone was found once. The genes are TRBV5-8 and TRBJ1-2, with 7 bases that match TRBD1. The CDR3 sequence is 15 residues long. Germline CDR1 SGHTS, CDR2 YDEGEE. Trimming took 3 bases from V and 2 from J; bases not matched to a gene: 7. The CDR3 loop is CASSYRQGFNYGYTF. The CDR3 nucleotides are TGTGCCAGCAGCTACCGACAGGGATTCAACTATGGCTACACCTTC.

The chain joins TRBV13 to TRBJ1-1, with D hard to call. V lost 3 bases and J 7 bases, leaving 15 bases between the germline ends. The CDR3 is 14 amino acids. Looked up from germline, CDR1 is PRHDT and CDR2 is FYEKMQ (reference sequence). The CDR3 coding sequence is TGTGCCAGCAGCTTTGGTCGAAGCGCCATTGAAGCTTTCTTT. Protein: CASSFGRSAIEAFF.

The chain couples TRBV10-3 to TRBJ2-2, with 12 bases aligning to TRBD2. CDR1 is ENHRY, CDR2 SYGVKD, per germline. Trimming cost V 2 bases and J 5 bases; bases outside gene matches: 6. The CDR3 consists of 17 residues. This CDR3 is CAISEGLGTSGTGELFF. CDR3 DNA: TGTGCCATCAGTGAGGGTCTTGGGACTAGCGGGACCGGGGAGCTGTTTTTT.

The genes are TRBV10-3 and TRBJ2-5; 10 nucleotides align to TRBD2. CDR1 and CDR2 (germline): ENHRY, SYGVKD. CDR3 length equals 17 residues. After removal of 2 bases from V and 3 bases from J, the junction contained 9 bases not matched to a gene. The CDR3 region has the DNA TGTGCCATCAGTGAGCCGGGAGGGACTAGCGTGGAAGAGACCCAGTACTTC. It specifies CAISEPGGTSVEETQYF.

Remarks on this clone: This CDR3 is also generated by other DNA sequences in the sample. The gene calls are TRBV2 and TRBJ1-2; 10 nucleotides align to TRBD1. The V gene end was trimmed by 8 bases and the J gene end by 5 bases; junction bases not matched to a gene: 5. The V gene's germline CDR1 is SNHLY and CDR2 FYNNEI. The CDR3 extends over 13 amino acids. CDR3 in amino acids: CASSEGQGYGYTF. The CDR3 DNA reads as TGTGCCAGCTCGGAGGGACAGGGGTATGGCTACACCTTC.

As concerns this clone: The identical CDR3 is also encoded by other nucleotide sequences in the sample. The CDR3 here is CASSQEAGYNEQFF. The CDR3 bases are TGCGCCAGCAGCCAAGAGGCCGGCTACAATGAGCAGTTCTTC. The J gene is TRBJ2-1, the V gene TRBV4-3; D is uncertain. This CDR3 is built from 14 residues. The V and J ends lost 0 bases and 3 bases respectively, with 6 bases between them. In germline, CDR1 is LGHNA, CDR2 YSLEER.

As to this clone: Different DNA sequences within this sample yield the same CDR3. The chain combines TRBV5-4 with TRBJ1-1; D not resolved. The CDR3 extends over 11 amino acids. V lost 0 bases, J lost 5 bases, and 2 bases lay in between. In germline, CDR1 is SGHNT, CDR2 YYREEE (reference sequence). CDR3 residues: CASSLETEAFF. CDR3 DNA: TGTGCCAGCAGCTTGGAGACTGAAGCTTTCTTT.

The chain uses TRBV2 and TRBJ2-6; D uncertain. CDR3 length: 17 residues. Germline CDR1 and CDR2: SNHLY and FYNNEI. Trimming cost V 1 base and J 0 bases, with 10 bases left between them. CDR3 coding DNA: TGTGCCAGCAGTGAAGGGTACAGTAACTCTGGGGCCAACGTCCTGACTTTC. Translated, it gives CASSEGYSNSGANVLTF.

V usage is TRBV4-1 and J usage is TRBJ2-5; D perhaps matches TRBD2 (6 bases). CDR3 size: 13 residues. Trimming left V 6 bases short and J 5 bases short, with 13 bases between. Germline lookup yields CDR1 MGHRA and CDR2 YSYEKL. The CDR3 spells CASREGPGETQYF. The CDR3 DNA is TGCGCCAGCAGGGAGGGACCGGGGGAGACCCAGTACTTC.